This TCR beta chain was sequenced during a study of T-cell memory formation after mild COVID-19. Study-wide results and limits: Detection of some responders pre-infection suggested pre-existing cross-reactive memory T cells participated. Still unconfirmed is whether the second-wave clones peaking on day 37 recognized SARS-CoV-2.

This clonotype was seen many times. Its antigen is unknown. V lost 7 bases and J lost 4; bases outside the gene matches: 5. The germline CDR1 and CDR2 sequences are SQVTM and ANQGSEA. The CDR3 length is 13 residues. 5'RACE primed from the constant segment yielded TCR alpha and TCR beta cDNA libraries bearing sample barcodes and UMIs. TCRdb re-analysed the 5' RACE reads in MiXCR, keeping a single row per CDR3 protein. The table includes roughly 28,000 distinct CDR3 sequences, around 12% detected once. The rearrangement links TRBV29-1 to TRBJ1-1, with TRBD1 matching 11 bases. The sequenced sample was PBMCs or a T cell subset sorted from them (not recorded which). The clonotype was recovered from an adult woman who had mild COVID-19 (a few samples of this study predate the infection). Cell type and time point are not known. CDR3 sequence reads: CSGLGQGVTEAFF. The CDR3 DNA follows: TGCAGCGGCCTGGGACAGGGGGTCACTGAAGCTTTCTTT.